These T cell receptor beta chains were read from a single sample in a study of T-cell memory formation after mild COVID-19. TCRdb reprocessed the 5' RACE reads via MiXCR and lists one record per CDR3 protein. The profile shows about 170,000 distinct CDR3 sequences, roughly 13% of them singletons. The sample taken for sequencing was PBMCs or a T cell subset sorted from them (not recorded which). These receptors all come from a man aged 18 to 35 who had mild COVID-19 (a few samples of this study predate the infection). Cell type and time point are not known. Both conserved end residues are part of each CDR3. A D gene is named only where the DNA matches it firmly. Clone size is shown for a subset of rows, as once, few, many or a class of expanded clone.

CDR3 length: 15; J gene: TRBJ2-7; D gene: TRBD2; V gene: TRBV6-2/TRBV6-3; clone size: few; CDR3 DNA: TGTGCCAGCAGTCACCCCGGGACTAGAACCTACGAGCAGTACTTC; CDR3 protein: CASSHPGTRTYEQYF
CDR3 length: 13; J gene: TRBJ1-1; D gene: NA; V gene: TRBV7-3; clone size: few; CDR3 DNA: TGTGCCAGCAGCTCCTCAATGGGAACTGAAGCTTTCTTT; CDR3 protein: CASSSSMGTEAFF
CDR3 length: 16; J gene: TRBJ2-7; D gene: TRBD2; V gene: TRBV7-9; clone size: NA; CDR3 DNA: TGTGCCAGCAGCCCCGGACTAGCGGGGGGGATCCTCGAGCAGTACTTC; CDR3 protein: CASSPGLAGGILEQYF
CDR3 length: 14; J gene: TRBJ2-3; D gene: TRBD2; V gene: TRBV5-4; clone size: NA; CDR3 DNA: TGTGCCAGCAGCTTGCGGGGGGGGCGAGATACGCAGTATTTT; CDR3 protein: CASSLRGGRDTQYF
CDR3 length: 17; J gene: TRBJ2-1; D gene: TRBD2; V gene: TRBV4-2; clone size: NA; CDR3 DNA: TGTGCCAGCAGCCTCTCAACCGGGACTAGCGGGGGTGATGAGCAGTTCTTC; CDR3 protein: CASSLSTGTSGGDEQFF
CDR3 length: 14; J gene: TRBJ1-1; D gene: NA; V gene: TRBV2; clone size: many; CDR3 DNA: TGTGCCAGCGCTCTTCCGGGACGCCTGGTCCGGGCTTTCTTT; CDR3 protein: CASALPGRLVRAFF
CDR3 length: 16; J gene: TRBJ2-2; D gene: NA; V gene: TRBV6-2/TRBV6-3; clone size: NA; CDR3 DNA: TGTGCCAGCAGTTACTACCGGGCCACGAACACCGGGGAGCTGTTTTTT; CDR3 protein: CASSYYRATNTGELFF
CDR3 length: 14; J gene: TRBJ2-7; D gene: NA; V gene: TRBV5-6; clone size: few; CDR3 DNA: TGTGCCAGCAGCTTGGAAAGGGGGGCCTACGAGCAGTACTTC; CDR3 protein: CASSLERGAYEQYF
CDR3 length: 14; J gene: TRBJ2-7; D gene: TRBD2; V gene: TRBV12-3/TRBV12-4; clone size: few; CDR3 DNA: TGTGCCAGCAGTCCCGCGGGGGGCCAACCCGAGCAGTACTTC; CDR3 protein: CASSPAGGQPEQYF
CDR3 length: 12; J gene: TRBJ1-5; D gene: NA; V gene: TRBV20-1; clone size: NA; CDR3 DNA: TGCAGTGCTAAGAGTAGCAATCAGCCCCAGCATTTT; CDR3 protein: CSAKSSNQPQHF
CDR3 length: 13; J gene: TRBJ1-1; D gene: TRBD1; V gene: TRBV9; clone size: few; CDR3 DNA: TGTGCCAGCGGGGGACAGATGAACACTGAAGCTTTCTTT; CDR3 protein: CASGGQMNTEAFF
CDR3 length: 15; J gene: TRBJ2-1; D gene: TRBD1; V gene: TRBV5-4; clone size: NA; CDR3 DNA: TGTGCCAGCAGCTTGGCCCAGGGGGCGCAAAATGAGCAGTTCTTC; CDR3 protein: CASSLAQGAQNEQFF
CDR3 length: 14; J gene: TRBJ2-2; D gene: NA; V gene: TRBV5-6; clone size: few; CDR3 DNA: TGTGCCAGCAGATTACTACAGAGCGCCGGGGAGCTGTTTTTT; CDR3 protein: CASRLLQSAGELFF
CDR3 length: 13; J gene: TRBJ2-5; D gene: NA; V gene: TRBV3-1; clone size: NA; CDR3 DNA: TGTGCCAGCAGTCCAGGGTGGCAAGAGACCCAGTACTTC; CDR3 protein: CASSPGWQETQYF
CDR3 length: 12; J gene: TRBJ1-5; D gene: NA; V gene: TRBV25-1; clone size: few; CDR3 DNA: TGTGCCAGCAGTGAGGGGAATCAGCCCCAGCATTTT; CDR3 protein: CASSEGNQPQHF
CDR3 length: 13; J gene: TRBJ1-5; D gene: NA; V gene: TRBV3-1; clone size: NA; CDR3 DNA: TGTGCCAGCAGCCCGGTGGACAGTCAGCCCCAGCATTTT; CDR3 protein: CASSPVDSQPQHF
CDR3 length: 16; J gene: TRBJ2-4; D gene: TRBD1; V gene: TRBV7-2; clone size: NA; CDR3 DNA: TGTGCCAGCAGCTTTGGACAGGGGGTGGACAAAAACATTCAGTACTTC; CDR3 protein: CASSFGQGVDKNIQYF
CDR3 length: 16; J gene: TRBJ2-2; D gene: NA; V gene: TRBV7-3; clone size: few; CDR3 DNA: TGTGCCAGCAGCTTAATGGGCAGGACAGCCTCCGGGGAGCTGTTTTTT; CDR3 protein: CASSLMGRTASGELFF
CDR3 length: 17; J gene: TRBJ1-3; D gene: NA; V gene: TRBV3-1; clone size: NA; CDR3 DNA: TGTGCCAGCAGCCAAGAAGGAGGACAGATCTCTGGAAACACCATATATTTT; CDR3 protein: CASSQEGGQISGNTIYF
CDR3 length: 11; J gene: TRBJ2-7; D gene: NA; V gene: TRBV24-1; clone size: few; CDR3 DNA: TGTGCCACCTCGGGGCCCTACGAGCAGTACTTC; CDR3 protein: CATSGPYEQYF
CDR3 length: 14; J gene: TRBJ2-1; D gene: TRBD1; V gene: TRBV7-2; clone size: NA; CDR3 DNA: TGTGCCAGCAGCCGGGACAGGGCTTACAATGAGCAGTTCTTC; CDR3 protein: CASSRDRAYNEQFF
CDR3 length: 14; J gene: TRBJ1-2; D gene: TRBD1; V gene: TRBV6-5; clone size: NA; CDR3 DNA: TGTGCCAGCAGTTTCACAGGGGTAAACCATGGCTACACCTTC; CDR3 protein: CASSFTGVNHGYTF
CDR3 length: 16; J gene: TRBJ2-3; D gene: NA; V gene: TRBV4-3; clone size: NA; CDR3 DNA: TGCGCCAGCAGCCAAGGGTGGGGGACTAGCACAGATACGCAGTATTTT; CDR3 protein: CASSQGWGTSTDTQYF
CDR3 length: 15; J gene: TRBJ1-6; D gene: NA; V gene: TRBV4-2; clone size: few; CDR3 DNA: TGTGCCAGCAGCCAGTGGGGCGGACGGAGGTTACCCCTCCACTTT; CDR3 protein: CASSQWGGRRLPLHF
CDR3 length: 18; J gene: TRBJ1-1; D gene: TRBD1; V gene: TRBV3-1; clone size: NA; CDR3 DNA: TGTGCCAGCAGCCCCCTGGGACAGGGGGCAGATAGAAGTACTGAAGCTTTCTTT; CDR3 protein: CASSPLGQGADRSTEAFF
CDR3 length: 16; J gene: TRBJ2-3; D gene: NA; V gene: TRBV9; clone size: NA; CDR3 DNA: TGTGCCAGCAGCCGGACAGTGACACCGCGCACAGATACGCAGTATTTT; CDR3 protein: CASSRTVTPRTDTQYF
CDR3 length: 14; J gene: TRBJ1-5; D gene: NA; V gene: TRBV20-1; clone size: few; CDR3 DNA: TGCAGTGCTAGAGATGGCAGGGCGGGTCAGCCCCAGCATTTT; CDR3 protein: CSARDGRAGQPQHF
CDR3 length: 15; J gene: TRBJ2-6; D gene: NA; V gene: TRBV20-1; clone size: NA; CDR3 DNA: TGCAGTGCTAGAGTGGCCGGCTCTGGGGCCAACGTCCTGACTTTC; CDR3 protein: CSARVAGSGANVLTF
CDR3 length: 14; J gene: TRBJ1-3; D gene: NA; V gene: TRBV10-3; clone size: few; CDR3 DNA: TGTGCCATCAGTGTGGCTAGCTCTGGAAACACCATATATTTT; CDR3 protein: CAISVASSGNTIYF
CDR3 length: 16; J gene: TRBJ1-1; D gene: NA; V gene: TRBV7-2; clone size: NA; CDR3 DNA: TGTGCCAGCAGCCGGGGTTCGGGGGGGCTGAACACTGAAGCTTTCTTT; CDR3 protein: CASSRGSGGLNTEAFF
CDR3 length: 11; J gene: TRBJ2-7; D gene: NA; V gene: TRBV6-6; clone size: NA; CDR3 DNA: TGTGCCAGCAGACTGGAATACGAGCAGTACTTC; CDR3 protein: CASRLEYEQYF
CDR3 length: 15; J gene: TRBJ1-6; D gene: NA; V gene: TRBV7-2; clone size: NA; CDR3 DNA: TGTGCCAGCAGCTTAGAAGGTCCAGGGCACTCACCCCTCCACTTT; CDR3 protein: CASSLEGPGHSPLHF